The 26 T cell receptor gamma chains in this list originate from one sample, sequenced in a study of Vδ1+ human thymocytes. Regarding the study as a whole: In the thymus, TRG and TRD repertoires looked highly polyclonal with Gaussian CDR3 lengths.

RNA was extracted from the cells and then reverse transcribed. Pooled V-gene forward primers with one constant-region reverse primer generated the CDR3 amplicons by multiplex PCR. TCRdb repeated clone calling on the multiplex PCR reads with CATT. The sample includes approximately 40,000 gamma-chain clones, roughly 21% seen only once; the top ten take 1.9%. No antigens are known for them. The material sequenced was Vdelta1+ gamma-delta thymocytes from the thymus. The subset is: FACS-sorted CD3+ TCRalphabeta- TCRVdelta1+ TCRVdelta2- thymocytes. The receptor set was obtained from a girl under three years old who had congenital heart surgery.

This clone has more than one count but fewer than ten. The chain employs TRGV9 and TRGJ1 or TRGJ2. Trimming cost V 0 bases and J 11 bases; bases outside gene matches: 16. Germline-derived CDR1 and CDR2 are GITISATS and ISYDGTV (reference sequence). This CDR3 has 15 residues. CDR3 region: CALWEVFKFFPQKLF. The CDR3 coding sequence is TGTGCCTTGTGGGAGGTGTTTAAATTTTTTCCTCAGAAACTCTTT.

A note on this clone: This sample includes further DNA sequences coding for the same CDR3. This rearrangement joins TRGV2 to TRGJ1 or TRGJ2. The CDR3 length is 14 residues. After removal of 1 base from V and 3 bases from J, the junction contained 6 bases not matched to a gene. Germline CDR1 reads EGSNGY; CDR2 reads YDSYNSKV. The CDR3: CATWDGPAYYKKLF. The CDR3 DNA sequence: TGTGCCACCTGGGACGGCCCTGCTTATTATAAGAAACTCTTT.

As concerns this clone: An end of the junction differs from the germline gene, which may be a read error. The chain joins TRGV3 to TRGJ1 or TRGJ2. The CDR3 sequence is 15 residues long. Per the germline V gene, CDR1 is VTNTFY and CDR2 is YDVSTARD (reference sequence). CDR3 region: CAAWDGTLIYYKKLF. The CDR3 coding sequence is TGTGCCGCCTGGGACGGAACCCTTATTTATTATAAGAAACTCTTT.

The chain couples TRGV2 to TRGJP1. The CDR3 is 11 amino acids. CDR1 is EGSNGY and CDR2 is YDSYNSKV in the germline V gene. V lost 9 bases and J lost 9; bases outside the gene matches: 7. CDR3 nucleotides: TGTGCCACCACCCGCTGTTGGTTCAAGATATTT. It specifies CATTRCWFKIF.

This clone was picked up a small number of times. The chain joins TRGV2 to TRGJ1 or TRGJ2. V was pared by 0 bases and J by 11 bases, with 10 bases of the junction left unmatched. Germline CDR1 and CDR2: EGSNGY and YDSYNSKV. The CDR3 sequence is 13 residues long. The CDR3 DNA is TGTGCCACCTGGGACGGGGATCGAGGGCAGAAACTCTTT. Its protein product is CATWDGDRGQKLF.

This clone was counted a few times. The rearrangement links TRGV4 to TRGJ1 or TRGJ2. Trimming took 0 bases from V and 9 from J; bases not matched to a gene: 11. The CDR3 consists of 14 residues. Germline-derived CDR1 and CDR2 are EGSTGY and YDSYTSSV. CDR3 protein: CATWDGPLCRKKLF. The CDR3 bases are TGTGCCACCTGGGATGGGCCCCTGTGTCGTAAGAAACTCTTT.

The table lists this clone with a few counts. The chain links TRGV2 to TRGJ1 or TRGJ2. This CDR3 spans 14 amino acids. Germline CDR1 EGSNGY, CDR2 YDSYNSKV. Trimming took 4 bases from V and 6 from J; bases not matched to a gene: 12. CDR3 nucleotide sequence: TGTGCCACCTGGGAAGGACATCGGTTTTATAAGAAACTCTTT. Translated, it gives CATWEGHRFYKKLF.

The V call is TRGV2, the J call TRGJ1 or TRGJ2. Germline V gene sequence: CDR1 EGSNGY, CDR2 YDSYNSKV. This CDR3 contains 16 residues. J gave up 3 bases and V 3 bases, and 14 bases lay outside the gene matches. CDR3: CATWDNTGQGYYKKLF. CDR3 in DNA: TGTGCCACCTGGGACAACACAGGGCAAGGTTATTATAAGAAACTCTTT.

On this clone: It may be a read error: a sequence one base away is much more abundant. Distinct nucleotide sequences in the sample also encode this CDR3. This rearrangement joins TRGV2 to TRGJ1 or TRGJ2. The CDR3 sequence is 13 residues long. Germline-derived CDR1 and CDR2 are EGSNGY and YDSYNSKV. CDR3 DNA sequence: TGTGCCACCTGGGACGGGCGGTATTATAAGAAGCTCTTT. Encoded protein: CATWDGRYYKKLF.

In its sample, this clone was seen a few times. This chain links TRGV2 with TRGJ1 or TRGJ2. With V trimmed by 1 base and J by 10 bases, 10 bases remained unmatched. From germline, CDR1 is EGSNGY and CDR2 YDSYNSKV. The CDR3 consists of 13 residues. CDR3 in amino acids: CATWDGPCSKKLF. CDR3 nucleotide sequence: TGTGCCACCTGGGACGGCCCATGCTCGAAGAAACTCTTT.

This clone has only a few counts. The chain uses TRGV2 and TRGJP2. After removal of 2 bases from V and 6 bases from J, the junction contained 3 bases not matched to a gene. The CDR3 totals 13 residues. Germline assignment: CDR1 EGSNGY and CDR2 YDSYNSKV. The CDR3 sequence is CATWDAGDWIKTF. The CDR3 nucleotides read TGTGCCACCTGGGACGCTGGTGATTGGATCAAGACGTTT.

Details on this clone: This could be a read error, since a much larger clone is one nucleotide away. The same CDR3 can be traced to other DNA sequences in this sample. The V gene is TRGV2, the J gene TRGJ1 or TRGJ2. Germline lookup yields CDR1 EGSNGY and CDR2 YDSYNSKV. The CDR3 has 14 residues. Germline trimming cut 1 base from V and 1 base from J; bases unmatched to any gene: 4. This CDR3 is CATWDGSNYYKKLF. In nucleotides, the CDR3 is TGTGCCACCTGGGACGGATCAAATTATTATAAGAAACTCTTT.

This clone was seen a few times. Other DNA sequences of this sample code for an identical CDR3. This rearrangement joins TRGV3 to TRGJ1 or TRGJ2. This CDR3 is built from 12 residues. CDR1 is VTNTFY, CDR2 YDVSTARD, per germline (reference sequence). V lost 1 base, J lost 6 bases, and 3 bases stayed unmatched. The CDR3 bases are TGTGCCACCTGGGACAGTAGTTATAAGAAACTCTTT. Protein product: CATWDSSYKKLF.

Points on this clone: This sequence may be a read error, since a much larger clone differs from it by one base. V is TRGV2 and J is TRGJ1 or TRGJ2. The CDR3 runs to 12 residues. Germline V gene data show CDR1 as EGSNGY and CDR2 as YDSYNSKV. V lost 3 bases to trimming and J lost 6 bases; unmatched junction nucleotides: 5. The CDR3 nucleotides read TGTGCCACCTGGGACCCTTTTTATAAGAAACTCTTT. Protein product: CATWDPFYKKLF.

Turning to this clone: This could be a read error, since a much larger clone is one nucleotide away. The identical CDR3 is also encoded by other nucleotide sequences in the sample. The chain joins TRGV2 to TRGJ1 or TRGJ2. This CDR3 is built from 14 residues. V lost 0 bases to trimming and J lost 3 bases; unmatched junction nucleotides: 5. Looked up from germline, CDR1 is EGSNGY and CDR2 is YDSYNSKV. The CDR3, as DNA: TGTGCCACCTGGGACGGGCCGGTTTATTATAAGAAACTCTTT. This translates into CATWDGPVYYKKLF.

The rearrangement joins TRGV8 to TRGJP2. The CDR3 covers 14 residues. Germline V gene sequence: CDR1 VENAVY, CDR2 YDSYNSRV. The V segment lost 5 bases and the J segment 6 bases; nucleotides outside the gene matches: 9. The DNA for the CDR3 is TGTGCCACCTGGGGCCAGGGGGGTGATTGGATCAAGACGTTT. It encodes CATWGQGGDWIKTF.

The chain carries TRGV9 and TRGJ1 or TRGJ2. V gave up 2 bases and J gave up 9 bases; unmatched junction bases: 10. The CDR3 runs to 13 residues. Germline CDR1 GITISATS, CDR2 ISYDGTV (reference sequence). The CDR3 spells CALWEAKRPKKLF. The CDR3 DNA is TGTGCCTTGTGGGAGGCGAAGAGACCTAAGAAACTCTTT.

The chain joins TRGV3 to TRGJP1. From germline, CDR1 is VTNTFY and CDR2 YDVSTARD (reference sequence). The CDR3 length is 14 residues. V shed 3 bases and J 12 bases; nucleotides not matched to a gene: 13. The CDR3 sequence: CATWDGPWGRFKIF. As DNA, the CDR3 is TGTGCCACCTGGGACGGACCTTGGGGGCGGTTCAAGATATTT.

This clone was observed a single time. This chain connects TRGV5 to TRGJP1. The CDR3 is 17 residues long. Looked up from germline, CDR1 is VINAFY and CDR2 is YDVSNSKD. J gave up 3 bases and V 0 bases, and 10 bases lay outside the gene matches. CDR3 amino acids: CATWDRPSLATGWFKIF. CDR3 bases: TGTGCCACCTGGGACAGGCCTTCGTTGGCCACTGGTTGGTTCAAGATATTT.

This clone was seen a few times. The rearrangement links TRGV2 to TRGJP1. The CDR3 extends over 11 amino acids. V was pared by 6 bases and J by 6 bases, with 1 base of the junction left unmatched. Germline CDR1 EGSNGY, CDR2 YDSYNSKV. CDR3 region: CATWSGWFKIF. Written as DNA, the CDR3 is TGTGCCACCTGGTCTGGTTGGTTCAAGATATTT.

There are a few counts of this clone. The chain is built from TRGV9 and TRGJP. V was clipped by 9 bases and J by 11 bases; unmatched bases: 4. This CDR3 spans 12 amino acids. Germline V gives CDR1 GITISATS, CDR2 ISYDGTV (reference sequence). DNA for the CDR3: TGTGCCTTGATCCTGGGCAAAAAAATCAAGGTATTT. Its protein is CALILGKKIKVF.

J is TRGJP2 and V is TRGV3. Germline values: CDR1 VTNTFY, CDR2 YDVSTARD (reference sequence). After removal of 2 bases from V and 0 bases from J, the junction contained 6 bases not matched to a gene. This CDR3 spans 16 amino acids. The CDR3 sequence is CATWDKVDSSDWIKTF. The CDR3 DNA sequence: TGTGCCACCTGGGACAAGGTGGATAGTAGTGATTGGATCAAGACGTTT.

This clone was counted between two and nine times. The genes are TRGV9 and TRGJP1. Germline trimming cut 3 bases from V and 2 bases from J; bases unmatched to any gene: 0. Germline V CDR1 and CDR2: GITISATS, ISYDGTV (reference sequence). The CDR3 length is 13 residues. CDR3 sequence reads: CALWETTGWFKIF. CDR3 sequence (DNA): TGTGCCTTGTGGGAGACCACTGGTTGGTTCAAGATATTT.

There are a few counts of this clone. The genes are TRGV8 and TRGJ1 or TRGJ2. The CDR3 contains 14 residues. In germline, CDR1 is VENAVY, CDR2 YDSYNSRV. V trimming: 12 bases; J trimming: 3 bases; junction bases outside the gene matches: 17. Written as DNA, the CDR3 is TGTGCCGGCTGGGACGGGCCCCTTTATTATAAGAAACTCTTT. It specifies CAGWDGPLYYKKLF.

The table lists this clone with a few counts. A much bigger clone sits one base away, suggesting this may be a read error. This chain joins TRGV3 and TRGJ1 or TRGJ2. CDR1 and CDR2 (germline): VTNTFY, YDVSTARD (reference sequence). The CDR3 sequence is 13 residues long. The junction had 7 bases not matched to a gene; V was cut back by 3 bases and J by 5 bases. CDR3 DNA sequence: TGTGCCACCTGGGACGGAAATGATTATAAGAAACTCTTT. Translated, it gives CATWDGNDYKKLF.

The J gene is TRGJP2, the V gene TRGV8. The CDR3 covers 20 residues. J lost 0 bases, V lost 4 bases, and 20 bases had no gene match. Germline V gene lookup returns CDR1 VENAVY and CDR2 YDSYNSRV. The CDR3 DNA reads TGTGCCACCTGGGACGGGCGGGAATGTTACAACCATAGTAGTGATTGGATCAAGACGTTT. It is translated as CATWDGRECYNHSSDWIKTF.